This T cell receptor (beta chain) originates from a study of OX40 agonist ivuxolimab in advanced cancers. Study-wide findings and caveats: Circulating CD4+ and CD8+ T cells showed clonal expansion by week 6 at 0.1 to 3.0 mg/kg.

A remark on this clone: What it recognizes is unknown.

Repertoires were generated with immunoSEQ multiplex PCR, while TCRdb's copy carries only in-frame clones and drops some. The sample gives 30,000 to 45,000 clones, around 89% of which show up once; roughly 13% is in the top ten. The cohort excluded patients with autoimmune disease history or systemic immunosuppression. The CDR3 length is 16 residues. V lost 2 bases and J lost 2; bases outside the gene matches: 8. CDR1 is SEHNR, CDR2 FQNEAQ, per germline (reference sequence). This TCR was recovered from an adult with an advanced solid tumor such as melanoma, head and neck, liver or kidney cancer. Source: CD4+ or CD8+ T cells sorted from blood, taken in a trial of the OX40 agonist ivuxolimab. V usage is TRBV7-9 and J usage is TRBJ2-7, with 8 bases that match TRBD1. CDR3 DNA sequence: TGTGCCAGCAGCTTAACCCGGGACAGGACCCCCTACGAGCAGTACTTC. Amino acids: CASSLTRDRTPYEQYF.